This T cell receptor beta chain was sequenced for a study of regulatory T cells in long-lasting Graves disease. This CDR3 region has 15 residues. V lost 6 bases to trimming and J lost 4 bases, with 18 bases between them. Remarks on this clonotype: The antigen remains unidentified.

Sample time point: persistent/refractory GD, antithyroid drugs over 5 years with positive TRAb. Extracted PBMC RNA gave rise to the TCR library. Construction of the TCR beta libraries employed iRepertoire HTBI primers in conjunction with Arm-PCR of CDR3 regions. TCRdb processed the multiplex PCR reads anew with MiXCR; each CDR3 protein has one entry. The top ten clones hold 40% to 50% of a sample with hundreds of thousands of distinct CDR3 sequences, 25% to 30% of them seen once. Study-wide results and limits: Segments TRBV28, TRBJ1-2 and TRBJ2-5 showed preferential usage in persistent disease.

The genes are TRBV12-3 or TRBV12-4 and TRBJ1-2; a weak D match, TRBD1 (5 bases). The receptor was isolated from a female donor with Graves disease. The material was peripheral blood mononuclear cells (PBMCs), obtained when the disease was refractory, from a patient treated with antithyroid drugs. CDR3 nucleotides: TGTGCCAGCAGGGCCTCAGGGAAGCATGCCTATGGCTACACCTTC. It encodes CASRASGKHAYGYTF.